This T cell receptor beta chain is drawn from a study of T cell changes during pregnancy in multiple sclerosis. Generated by immunoSEQ multiplex PCR, the TCRdb table keeps only in-frame clones and is missing some. The table records some 30,000 clones, roughly 90% of them present only once. CDR3 length: 20 residues. V lost 4 bases to trimming and J lost 4 bases; unmatched junction nucleotides: 19. In germline, CDR1 is SGDLS, CDR2 YYNGEE. The rearrangement links TRBV9 to TRBJ2-2, with TRBD1 matching over 10 bases. The origin of this receptor is a female donor with multiple sclerosis, enrolled in a pregnancy study. Material: CD8+ T cells from peripheral blood mononuclear cells, obtained before pregnancy. The DNA of the CDR3 is TGTGCCAGCAGCCACCCTCGTGGACAGGGGGGGACTAGTCGCACCGGGGAGCTGTTTTTT. As protein: CASSHPRGQGGTSRTGELFF.